Here is one T cell receptor beta chain with its context. The antigen is unknown. The sequencing template was cDNA reverse transcribed from extracted RNA. Libraries were prepared by immunoSEQ multiplex PCR; TCRdb keeps only in-frame clonotypes and omits some of them. This table has 130,000 to 150,000 clones, roughly 60% appearing once. PBMCs served as the source from which CD4+ and CD8+ T cells were sorted. The data stem from a study of CD8+ T cells in alopecia areata. Notes on the study in general: Sequence data from scalp samples additionally include resident alphabeta T cells of normal skin. Clonality exceeded that of normal scalp in lesional scalp, most notably in alopecia totalis/universalis.

This CDR3 contains 14 residues. Trimming removed 5 bases from V and 6 bases from J, with 13 bases in between. In germline, CDR1 is SGHVS, CDR2 FQNEAQ. The gene calls are TRBV7-8 and TRBJ2-2; D possibly corresponds to TRBD2 (6 bases). This TCR was sampled from a human donor in good health. The sample comprised CD8+ T cells sorted from blood. CDR3 loop: CASSTEDYSGELFF. The CDR3 DNA sequence: TGTGCCAGCAGCACCGAGGACTATTCCGGGGAGCTGTTTTTT.